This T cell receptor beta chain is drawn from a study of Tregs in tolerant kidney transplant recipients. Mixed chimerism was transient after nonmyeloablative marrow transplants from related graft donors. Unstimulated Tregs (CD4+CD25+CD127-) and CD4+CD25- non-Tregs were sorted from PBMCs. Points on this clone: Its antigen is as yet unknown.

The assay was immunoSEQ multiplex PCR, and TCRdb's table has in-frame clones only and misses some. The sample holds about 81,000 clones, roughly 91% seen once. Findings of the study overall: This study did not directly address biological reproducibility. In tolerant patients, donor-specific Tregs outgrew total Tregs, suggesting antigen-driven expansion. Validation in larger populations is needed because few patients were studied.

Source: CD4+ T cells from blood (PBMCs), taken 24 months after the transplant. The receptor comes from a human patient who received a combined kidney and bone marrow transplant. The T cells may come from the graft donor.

Written as DNA, the CDR3 is TGCGCCAGCAGCTTGGACGTCTCCTACGAGCAGTACTTC. Translating gives CASSLDVSYEQYF. The J gene is TRBJ2-5, the V gene TRBV5-1, with unresolved D. TRBJ2-7 explains the end of the DNA better; the J call may be wrong. The CDR3 totals 13 residues. The germline V gene encodes CDR1 SGHRS and CDR2 YFSETQ.